The count of the clone carrying this TCR beta chain is one. In the study's own analysis: Amplifying reference gene primers gave estimates of nucleated cell counts. Using immunoSEQ multiplex PCR, the repertoire was profiled, and TCRdb retains in-frame clones only, with some absent. V and J calls and clone size come straight from that table; D and trimming were deduced from the DNA. This sample carries over 70,000 clones, approximately 84% of them seen once, and the ten largest clones take 6.3%. Seattle patients were enrolled during active infection and followed longitudinally. CDR1 is MGHDK and CDR2 is SYGVNS in the germline V gene. The germline V and J ends were trimmed by 1 base and 6 bases, with 12 bases remaining between them. The CDR3 extends over 14 amino acids. The sample is drawn from a study of blood T cell repertoires in COVID-19.

The chain links TRBV25-1 to TRBJ1-2, with D perhaps matching TRBD1 (6 bases). Sequences were obtained from peripheral blood. The source of this sequence is an older man with COVID-19, enrolled during active disease. The CDR3 loop is CASSEFAGVDGYTF. The CDR3 nucleotides read TGTGCCAGCAGTGAATTCGCAGGGGTCGATGGCTACACCTTC.